These 20 T cell receptor beta chains share one sample of origin, sequenced in a study of T cell responses to AZD1222 COVID-19 vaccine. Sequencing used immunoSEQ multiplex PCR; TCRdb keeps in-frame clones, though not all of them. The table has around 150,000 clones, more than 75% seen once; the top ten hold around 5.4%. Specimen: peripheral blood, collected on day 0 of AZD1222 vaccination. The receptors were gathered from an adult in good health.

The chain links TRBV27 to TRBJ2-2, with 8 bases that match TRBD2. The V gene's germline CDR1 is MNHEY and CDR2 SMNVEV (reference sequence). The V and J ends lost 8 bases and 6 bases, in that order; junction bases with no gene match: 8. This CDR3 region has 14 residues. In DNA, the CDR3 is TGTGCCAGCGAATTTGCGGGAGGCGCCGGGGAGCTGTTTTTT. Translated: CASEFAGGAGELFF.

V is TRBV29-1 and J is TRBJ2-5; 9 bases align to TRBD2. Germline-derived CDR1 and CDR2 are SQVTM and ANQGSEA. With V trimmed by 6 bases and J by 5 bases, 4 bases remained unmatched. The CDR3 totals 12 residues. The CDR3 coding sequence is TGCAGCGTGGCGGGAGGGCCCGAGACCCAGTACTTC. Amino acids: CSVAGGPETQYF.

V usage is TRBV6-5 and J usage is TRBJ1-4, with 7 bases matching TRBD1. Trimming removed 6 bases from V and 7 bases from J; junction bases left unmatched: 5. Germline V CDR1 and CDR2: MNHEY, SVGAGI. The CDR3 length is 13 residues. Written as DNA, the CDR3 is TGTGCCAGCAGCCGGGACAGCCGTGAAAAACTGTTTTTT. Protein: CASSRDSREKLFF.

V usage is TRBV28 and J usage is TRBJ1-5; 8 bases fit TRBD1. V dropped 10 bases and J dropped 11; count of bases not matched to a gene: 16. The CDR3 totals 14 residues. CDR1 and CDR2 (germline): MDHEN, SYDVKM. This CDR3 reads CATLRTGTSETQHF. CDR3 coding DNA: TGTGCCACCCTTCGGACAGGGACAAGTGAAACCCAGCATTTT.

The V call is TRBV27, the J call TRBJ2-2; maybe TRBD2 (6 bases). Germline V gene data show CDR1 as MNHEY and CDR2 as SMNVEV (reference sequence). This CDR3 contains 15 residues. The V gene lost 1 base and the J gene lost 3 bases, with 9 bases spanning the gap. CDR3 sequence reads: CASSLLWGDTGELFF. CDR3 sequence (DNA): TGTGCCAGCAGTTTATTGTGGGGGGACACCGGGGAGCTGTTTTTT.

The V and J genes are TRBV19 and TRBJ1-1; D is unclear. The CDR3 is made up of 14 amino acids. Germline lookup yields CDR1 LNHDA and CDR2 SQIVND (reference sequence). The germline V and J ends were trimmed by 5 bases and 0 bases, with 10 bases remaining between them. CDR3 residues: CASSVGYLNTEAFF. The CDR3 DNA sequence: TGTGCCAGTAGTGTGGGATATCTGAACACTGAAGCTTTCTTT.

The chain uses TRBV6-5 and TRBJ1-2; 10 bases match TRBD1. The CDR3 contains 15 residues. Germline V gene sequence: CDR1 MNHEY, CDR2 SVGAGI. The V and J ends lost 1 base and 4 bases, in that order; junction bases with no gene match: 3. The CDR3 region is CASSYWDRGGYGYTF. The CDR3 region has the DNA TGTGCCAGCAGTTACTGGGACAGGGGTGGCTATGGCTACACCTTC.

The chain links TRBV7-3 to TRBJ2-5; 9 bases align to TRBD2. Germline V lookup: CDR1 SGHTA, CDR2 FQGTGA. V shed 2 bases and J 5 bases; nucleotides not matched to a gene: 6. The CDR3 has 15 residues. The CDR3 DNA follows: TGTGCCAGCAGCTTAGCGGGAGGGCCCTCGGAGACCCAGTACTTC. Translation gives CASSLAGGPSETQYF.

This clone was found once. The V gene is TRBV27, the J gene TRBJ1-1; no clear D. This CDR3 contains 18 residues. The V end was cut by 3 bases, the J end by 2 bases, with 22 bases between. The V gene's germline CDR1 is MNHEY and CDR2 SMNVEV (reference sequence). Here the CDR3 DNA reads TGTGCCAGCAGTTTCAAAAAAGGGTATGGCAGGCCTAACACTGAAGCTTTCTTT. Protein sequence: CASSFKKGYGRPNTEAFF.

The J gene is TRBJ2-2, the V gene TRBV11-2; 7 bases line up with TRBD2. The CDR3 has 18 amino acids. Losses at the gene ends were 2 bases for V and 1 base for J; bases not matched to a gene: 10. Germline V CDR1 and CDR2: SGHAT, FQNNGV. The CDR3 is CASSLIPQAGENTGELFF. DNA for the CDR3: TGTGCCAGCAGCTTAATTCCCCAGGCGGGGGAGAACACCGGGGAGCTGTTTTTT.

The rearrangement links TRBV7-9 to TRBJ2-7, with unresolved D. Trimming shortened V by 2 bases and J by 5 bases, and 10 bases separated the two germline ends. CDR3 length equals 13 residues. Germline lookup yields CDR1 SEHNR and CDR2 FQNEAQ (reference sequence). The CDR3 DNA reads as TGTGCCAGCAGCTTACCCCCAAACGACGAGCAGTACTTC. Translation gives CASSLPPNDEQYF.

The chain joins TRBV18 to TRBJ2-3; weak D call: TRBD1 (5 bases). The CDR3 totals 16 residues. The germline V gene has CDR1 KGHSH and CDR2 LQKENI. Deletions cut 0 bases from V and 0 bases from J, with 10 bases between. In DNA, the CDR3 is TGTGCCAGCTCACCACCTCCAGGGTGGAGCACAGATACGCAGTATTTT. This sequence encodes CASSPPPGWSTDTQYF.

This sequence joins TRBV7-6 and TRBJ2-2; TRBD1 aligns across 7 bases. The junction had 13 bases not matched to a gene; V was cut back by 6 bases and J by 3 bases. The CDR3 loop spans 17 amino acids. Per the germline V gene, CDR1 is SGHVS and CDR2 is FNYEAQ. CDR3 DNA sequence: TGTGCCAGCAGTCCCGCCCGGACAGGCGTGTACACCGGGGAGCTGTTTTTT. It is translated as CASSPARTGVYTGELFF. The full variable domain, completed using reference TRBV7-6 and TRBJ2-2, is GAGVSQSPRYKVTKRGQDVALRCDPISGHVSLYWYRQALGQGPEFLTYFNYEAQQDKSGLPNDRFSAERPEGSISTLTIQRTEQRDSAMYRCASSPARTGVYTGELFFGEGSRLTVL.

The V gene is TRBV13, the J gene TRBJ1-6; no firm D call. The germline V gene has CDR1 PRHDT and CDR2 FYEKMQ (reference sequence). CDR3 length equals 15 residues. V was pared by 3 bases and J by 3 bases, with 9 bases between. CDR3 protein: CASSFSGLYNSPLHF. CDR3 sequence (DNA): TGTGCCAGCAGCTTCTCCGGGCTCTATAATTCACCCCTCCACTTT.

This chain joins TRBV5-1 and TRBJ2-7; TRBD2 aligns across 8 bases. With 3 bases clipped from V and 6 bases from J, the junction kept 8 bases outside the gene matches. There are 14 residues in the CDR3. Germline V gene sequence: CDR1 SGHRS, CDR2 YFSETQ. The CDR3 bases are TGCGCCAGCAGCTCGGGAGGGTCTTTCTTCGAGCAGTACTTC. Protein product: CASSSGGSFFEQYF.

The chain is built from TRBV24-1 and TRBJ2-1; tentative D call: TRBD1 (6 bases). The CDR3 runs 15 residues. V was trimmed by 4 bases and J by 6 bases, leaving 15 bases between them. Germline CDR1 reads KGHDR; CDR2 reads SFDVKD. CDR3 DNA sequence: TGTGCCACCAGTGACCCTAGGGGGATCGGCAATGAGCAGTTCTTC. Translated, it gives CATSDPRGIGNEQFF.

The chain links TRBV24-1 to TRBJ2-5; tentatively, D is TRBD1 or TRBD2 (7 bases each). CDR3 length: 16 residues. Trimming removed 4 bases at V and 2 bases at J, with 16 bases between. The germline gives CDR1 KGHDR, CDR2 SFDVKD. DNA of the CDR3: TGTGCCACCAGTGAACAGGGGACAGCGGGGCAAGAGACCCAGTACTTC. It codes for CATSEQGTAGQETQYF.

J is TRBJ2-2 and V is TRBV6-2 or TRBV6-3; TRBD1 or TRBD2 may be the D gene (5 bases each). There are 15 residues in the CDR3. Germline CDR1 is MNHEY and CDR2 is SVGEGT. The V gene lost 6 bases and the J gene lost 3 bases, with 14 bases spanning the gap. CDR3 region: CASSHGQGDTGELFF. The CDR3 DNA sequence: TGTGCCAGCAGCCACGGGCAGGGAGACACCGGGGAGCTGTTTTTT.

This chain links TRBV6-5 with TRBJ2-7; D ambiguous. Germline V gene sequence: CDR1 MNHEY, CDR2 SVGAGI. The germline V and J ends were trimmed by 10 bases and 0 bases, with 19 bases remaining between them. This CDR3 is built from 15 residues. CDR3 sequence (DNA): TGTGCCACCAAAGTGAAGTCTTCAGGCTCCTACGAGCAGTACTTC. Its translation is CATKVKSSGSYEQYF.

J is TRBJ2-2 and V is TRBV27; 9 nucleotides line up with TRBD2. CDR1 and CDR2 (germline): MNHEY, SMNVEV (reference sequence). The junction had 11 bases not matched to a gene; V was cut back by 3 bases and J by 6 bases. The CDR3 loop spans 17 amino acids. In nucleotides, the CDR3 is TGTGCCAGCAGTTTCCTACTCGCGGGAGGGCCCTCCGGGGAGCTGTTTTTT. Protein: CASSFLLAGGPSGELFF.